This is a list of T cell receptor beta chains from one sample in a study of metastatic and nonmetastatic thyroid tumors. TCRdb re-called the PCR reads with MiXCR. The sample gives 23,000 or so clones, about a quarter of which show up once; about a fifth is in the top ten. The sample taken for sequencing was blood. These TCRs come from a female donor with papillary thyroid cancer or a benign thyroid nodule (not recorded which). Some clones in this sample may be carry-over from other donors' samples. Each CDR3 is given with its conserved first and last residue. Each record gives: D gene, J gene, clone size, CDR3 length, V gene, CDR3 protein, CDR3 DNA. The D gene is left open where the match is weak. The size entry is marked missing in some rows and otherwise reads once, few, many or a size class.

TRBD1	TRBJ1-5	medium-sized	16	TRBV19	CASSIVRQGGGQPQHF	TGTGCCAGTAGTATAGTTCGACAGGGAGGCGGGCAGCCCCAGCATTTT
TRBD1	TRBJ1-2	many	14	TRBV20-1	CSAPETQGAWGYTF	TGCAGTGCCCCTGAGACCCAGGGGGCGTGGGGCTACACCTTC
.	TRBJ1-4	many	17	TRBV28	CASSFGGAVATNEKLFF	TGTGCCAGCAGTTTCGGGGGAGCAGTCGCAACTAATGAAAAACTGTTTTTT
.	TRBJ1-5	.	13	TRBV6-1	CASSDPGITPQHF	TGTGCCAGCAGTGACCCAGGGATCACGCCCCAGCATTTT
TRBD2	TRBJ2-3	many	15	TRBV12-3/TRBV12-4	CASSFSGGPIDTQYF	TGTGCCAGCAGTTTCTCGGGGGGGCCGATAGATACGCAGTATTTT
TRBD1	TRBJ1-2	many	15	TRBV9	CASSLGQGGYYGYTF	TGTGCCAGCAGCCTAGGACAGGGGGGCTACTATGGCTACACCTTC
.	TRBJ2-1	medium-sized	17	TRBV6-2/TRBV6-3	CASSYFRGTRYYNEQFF	TGTGCCAGCAGTTACTTCCGCGGGACTCGATACTACAATGAGCAGTTCTTC
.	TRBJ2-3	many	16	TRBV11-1	CASSSPLVWSTDTQYF	TGTGCCAGCAGCTCCCCATTAGTTTGGAGCACAGATACGCAGTATTTT
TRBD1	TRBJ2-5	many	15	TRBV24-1	CATSASGTGQETQYF	TGTGCCACCAGCGCCTCCGGGACAGGTCAAGAGACCCAGTACTTC
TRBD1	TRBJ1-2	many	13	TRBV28	CASRQGANYGYTF	TGTGCCAGCAGACAGGGGGCCAACTATGGCTACACCTTC
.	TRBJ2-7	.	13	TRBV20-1	CSAPGKRSYEQYF	TGCAGTGCTCCAGGGAAACGGTCCTACGAGCAGTACTTC
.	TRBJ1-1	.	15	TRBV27	CASSLRAWLNTEAFF	TGTGCCAGCAGTTTAAGGGCCTGGTTGAACACTGAAGCTTTCTTT
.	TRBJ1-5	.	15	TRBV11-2	CASSPNGLSNQPQHF	TGTGCCAGCAGCCCAAATGGGTTAAGCAATCAGCCCCAGCATTTT
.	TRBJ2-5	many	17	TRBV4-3	CASSQTIGVEYQETQYF	TGCGCCAGCAGCCAAACGATCGGGGTGGAGTACCAAGAGACCCAGTACTTC
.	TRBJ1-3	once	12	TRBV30	CAWGSSGNTIYF	TGTGCCTGGGGGAGCTCTGGAAACACCATATATTTT
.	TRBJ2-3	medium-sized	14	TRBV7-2	CASSLPQSTDTQYF	TGTGCCAGCAGCTTACCCCAAAGCACAGATACGCAGTATTTT
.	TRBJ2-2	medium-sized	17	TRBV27	CASSLSVADLNTGELFF	TGTGCCAGCAGTTTATCGGTAGCGGACCTGAACACCGGGGAGCTGTTTTTT
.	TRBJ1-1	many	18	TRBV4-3	CASSHGLYWGAQDTEAFF	TGCGCCAGCAGCCACGGCCTCTATTGGGGGGCCCAGGATACTGAAGCTTTCTTT